These 6 T cell receptor beta chains were sequenced from one sample in a study of cytomegalovirus exposure and HLA in healthy donors. Both 60 Vbeta primers and 13 Jbeta primers went into the PCR. Sequencing used immunoSEQ multiplex PCR; TCRdb keeps in-frame clones, though not all of them. The sample yields 150,000 to 200,000 clones, 80% to 90% seen once. The sample comprised PBMCs. The receptors were gathered from a woman aged 18-29 years in good health and CMV-seronegative.

The chain couples TRBV28 to TRBJ1-2, with 7 positions matching TRBD1. The V gene's germline CDR1 is MDHEN and CDR2 SYDVKM. The J segment lost 6 bases and the V segment lost 5 bases, leaving 6 bases of the junction unmatched. The CDR3 runs 13 residues. The CDR3 here is CASSLDRNDGYTF. CDR3 coding DNA: TGTGCCAGCAGTCTGGACAGGAATGATGGCTACACCTTC.

The rearrangement uses TRBV28 and TRBJ2-7, with 7 bases aligning to TRBD2. Germline trimming cut 0 bases from V and 3 bases from J; bases unmatched to any gene: 14. Per the germline V gene, CDR1 is MDHEN and CDR2 is SYDVKM. There are 18 residues in the CDR3. The CDR3 reads CASSLWGGLAVSGYEQYF. The CDR3 region has the DNA TGTGCCAGCAGTTTATGGGGCGGGCTAGCGGTGTCAGGCTACGAGCAGTACTTC.

V is TRBV19 and J is TRBJ1-3, with unresolved D. Germline-derived CDR1 and CDR2 are LNHDA and SQIVND (reference sequence). The length of the CDR3 is 17 residues. Trimming took 3 bases from V and 0 from J, leaving 15 bases between them. CDR3 loop: CASSISSVRGSGNTIYF. Written as DNA, the CDR3 is TGTGCCAGTAGTATCTCCAGCGTTCGGGGCTCTGGAAACACCATATATTTT.

The chain is built from TRBV11-3 and TRBJ2-7; perhaps TRBD1 as D (6 bases). The V gene lost 5 bases and the J gene lost 4 bases, with 15 bases spanning the gap. Germline V CDR1 and CDR2: SGHNT, YENEEA. The CDR3 has 14 amino acids. In nucleotides, the CDR3 is TGTGCCAGCAGCCGAATGGGGGCTAAGTACGAGCAGTACTTC. It encodes CASSRMGAKYEQYF.

This chain connects TRBV5-1 to TRBJ1-1; D is possibly TRBD1 (5 bases). Trimming took 1 base from V and 0 from J, leaving 19 bases between them. Germline assignment: CDR1 SGHRS and CDR2 YFSETQ. The CDR3 consists of 18 residues. CDR3 sequence: CASSLRGGGATMNTEAFF. As DNA, the CDR3 is TGCGCCAGCAGCTTGCGCGGGGGAGGTGCCACTATGAACACTGAAGCTTTCTTT.

V usage is TRBV7-8 and J usage is TRBJ2-2; no firm D call. The CDR3 sequence is 15 residues long. The V and J ends lost 5 bases and 3 bases respectively, with 13 bases between them. The V gene's germline CDR1 is SGHVS and CDR2 FQNEAQ. The CDR3 sequence is CASSPLARYTGELFF. In DNA, the CDR3 is TGTGCCAGCAGCCCACTGGCTAGATACACCGGGGAGCTGTTTTTT.